The 22 T cell receptor beta chains given below trace back to one sample, sequenced in a study of shared clonotypes between healthy human individuals. CD45RO-negative cells were positively selected for CCR7, leaving out terminally differentiated effector memory CD45RA+ cells. TCRdb's copy holds only in-frame clones and misses some; the assay was immunoSEQ multiplex PCR. The data contain roughly 2.1 million clones, about 93% of them singletons. The sample comprised naive CD8+ T cells from PBMCs. These receptors were collected from a young man in good health. Some clones in this sample may be carry-over from other donors' samples.

The chain uses TRBV6-5 and TRBJ1-2; D call uncertain. The CDR3 spans 13 residues. Trimming shortened V by 4 bases and J by 6 bases, and 12 bases separated the two germline ends. The germline gives CDR1 MNHEY, CDR2 SVGAGI. This CDR3 is CASSSGPGDGYTF. As DNA, the CDR3 is TGTGCCAGCAGTTCCGGGCCCGGCGATGGCTACACCTTC.

The chain recombines TRBV7-6 with TRBJ1-3; D remains unclear. CDR1 is SGHVS and CDR2 is FNYEAQ in the germline V gene. V was cut by 4 bases and J by 0 bases, with 10 bases left in between. This CDR3 comprises 15 residues. The CDR3 DNA reads TGTGCCAGCAGCTCGACCGCCGACTCTGGAAACACCATATATTTT. Translating it yields CASSSTADSGNTIYF.

There are a few counts of this clone. The chain carries TRBV6-5 and TRBJ1-4; D uncertain. The CDR3 runs to 15 residues. The germline V gene encodes CDR1 MNHEY and CDR2 SVGAGI. V lost 5 bases and J lost 0, with 10 bases in between. In nucleotides, the CDR3 is TGTGCCAGCAGTAACGGACTAGCAACTAATGAAAAACTGTTTTTT. This encodes CASSNGLATNEKLFF.

CDR3 loop: CGLASGAGSNTGELFF. The CDR3 DNA follows: TGCGGTCTGGCCTCCGGAGCGGGTTCGAACACCGGGGAGCTGTTTTTT. V usage is TRBV29-1 and J usage is TRBJ2-2, with TRBD2 as a possible D gene (6 bases). CDR1 SQVTM and CDR2 ANQGSEA come from the germline V gene. CDR3 length equals 16 residues.

The chain has TRBV14 and TRBJ2-1; the D gene is possibly TRBD2 (6 bases). CDR3 size: 14 residues. V was trimmed by 4 bases and J by 0 bases, leaving 7 bases between them. Per germline, CDR1 SGHDN and CDR2 FVKESK. CDR3 sequence reads: CASSPGSSYNEQFF. The CDR3 DNA follows: TGTGCCAGCAGCCCCGGGAGCTCCTACAATGAGCAGTTCTTC.

The rearrangement uses TRBV4-3 and TRBJ2-7, with D perhaps TRBD2 (5 bases). Germline-derived CDR1 and CDR2 are LGHNA and YSLEER. V lost 0 bases, J lost 5 bases, and 11 bases lay in between. The CDR3 consists of 14 residues. The CDR3 DNA reads TGCGCCAGCAGCCAAGAAGGATGGGGAGACGAGCAGTACTTC. This codes for CASSQEGWGDEQYF.

The V gene is TRBV5-6, the J gene TRBJ1-2; TRBD1 might be the D (5 bases). CDR3 length equals 14 residues. V dropped 4 bases and J dropped 7 bases, with 17 bases sitting between them. CDR1 is SGHDT and CDR2 is YYEEEE in the germline V gene. CDR3: CASSPGSGVGGYTF. The CDR3 region has the DNA TGTGCCAGCAGCCCCGGTTCGGGGGTAGGTGGCTACACCTTC.

The V and J genes are TRBV5-4 and TRBJ1-1; TRBD1 agrees at 7 bases. CDR1 and CDR2 (germline): SGHNT, YYREEE (reference sequence). The ends lost 6 bases at V and 3 bases at J; junction bases unmatched: 8. This CDR3 spans 14 amino acids. CDR3 in amino acids: CASTIQGPDTEAFF. CDR3 nucleotides: TGTGCCAGCACAATACAGGGGCCAGACACTGAAGCTTTCTTT.

This sequence joins TRBV27 and TRBJ2-3, with 8 bases that match TRBD1. J gave up 0 bases and V 5 bases, and 7 bases lay outside the gene matches. CDR3 length: 16 residues. The germline gives CDR1 MNHEY, CDR2 SMNVEV (reference sequence). The CDR3 nucleotides are TGTGCCAGCAGTGCCCCACAGGGGGGAAGCACAGATACGCAGTATTTT. Amino acids: CASSAPQGGSTDTQYF.

This clone occurred once. The rearrangement uses TRBV11-2 and TRBJ2-1; 10 bases match TRBD2. The CDR3 spans 15 residues. Germline V gives CDR1 SGHAT, CDR2 FQNNGV. J lost 5 bases, V lost 4 bases, and 5 bases had no gene match. The DNA of the CDR3 is TGTGCCAGCAGCTCTAGCGGGAGTAGGCACAATGAGCAGTTCTTC. Encoded protein: CASSSSGSRHNEQFF. The full variable domain, completed using reference TRBV11-2 and TRBJ2-1, is EAGVAQSPRYKIIEKRQSVAFWCNPISGHATLYWYQQILGQGPKLLIQFQNNGVVDDSQLPKDRFSAERLKGVDSTLKIQPAKLEDSAVYLCASSSSGSRHNEQFFGPGTRLTVL.

The J gene is TRBJ1-1, the V gene TRBV2, with TRBD1 identical over 7 bases. V shed 9 bases, J shed 0 bases, and the junction held 7 bases outside the gene matches. CDR3 length: 14 residues. Germline assignment: CDR1 SNHLY and CDR2 FYNNEI. CDR3 amino acids: CARKRQGLNTEAFF. CDR3 in DNA: TGTGCCAGAAAACGACAGGGTTTGAACACTGAAGCTTTCTTT. Full variable domain (missing parts from reference TRBV2 and TRBJ1-1): EPEVTQTPSHQVTQMGQEVILRCVPISNHLYFYWYRQILGQKVEFLVSFYNNEISEKSEIFDDQFSVERPDGSNFTLKIRSTKLEDSAMYFCARKRQGLNTEAFFGQGTRLTVV.

The CDR3 DNA is TGTGCCAGCAGCCAACATAGGATTCCCGGGGAGCTGTTTTTT. Encoded protein: CASSQHRIPGELFF. The V and J genes are TRBV14 and TRBJ2-2; D unresolved. There are 14 residues in the CDR3. V was clipped by 2 bases and J by 6 bases, with 10 bases between them. Germline values: CDR1 SGHDN, CDR2 FVKESK.

The rearrangement joins TRBV7-9 to TRBJ1-1; no firm D call. Germline V lookup: CDR1 SEHNR, CDR2 FQNEAQ (reference sequence). Trimming stripped 0 bases from V and 0 bases from J, with 8 bases between. The CDR3 totals 15 residues. DNA for the CDR3: TGTGCCAGCAGCTTAGCGGACGAATTGAACACTGAAGCTTTCTTT. It encodes CASSLADELNTEAFF.

J is TRBJ1-2 and V is TRBV5-1; 7 bases fit TRBD1. Unmatched junction bases numbered 13, after V lost 7 bases and J lost 4 bases. The length of the CDR3 is 15 residues. The germline V gene encodes CDR1 SGHRS and CDR2 YFSETQ. CDR3 sequence (DNA): TGCGCCAGCGGACCGCCAGGGGGGGCTAGCTATGGCTACACCTTC. It encodes CASGPPGGASYGYTF.

The V gene is TRBV6-5, the J gene TRBJ1-6, with 7 bases lining up with TRBD1. The germline V gene encodes CDR1 MNHEY and CDR2 SVGAGI. The V gene end was trimmed by 0 bases and the J gene end by 10 bases; junction bases not matched to a gene: 3. The CDR3 has 14 residues. The CDR3 loop reads CASSYSQGRSPLHF. CDR3 DNA: TGTGCCAGCAGTTACTCACAGGGGCGATCACCCCTCCACTTT.

This chain connects TRBV18 to TRBJ2-7; possibly TRBD1 for D (7 bases). Germline values: CDR1 KGHSH, CDR2 LQKENI. The CDR3 covers 15 residues. V lost 5 bases and J lost 2, with 16 bases in between. The CDR3 region is CASSSLGRGAYEQYF. The CDR3 region has the DNA TGTGCCAGCTCATCACTTGGCAGGGGGGCCTACGAGCAGTACTTC.

In regard to this clone: The identical CDR3 is also encoded by other nucleotide sequences in the sample. This CDR3 is CASSLAAPYEQYF. In DNA, the CDR3 is TGTGCCAGCAGTTTGGCGGCGCCCTACGAGCAGTACTTC. The rearrangement uses TRBV27 and TRBJ2-7; D ambiguous. The CDR3 is 13 amino acids. V gave up 3 bases and J gave up 2 bases, with 8 bases separating them. Germline lookup yields CDR1 MNHEY and CDR2 SMNVEV (reference sequence).

The genes are TRBV13 and TRBJ2-7; D may be TRBD2 (6 bases). The CDR3 has 16 amino acids. Trimming stripped 5 bases from V and 0 bases from J, with 17 bases between. Per germline, CDR1 PRHDT and CDR2 FYEKMQ (reference sequence). The CDR3 DNA reads as TGTGCCAGCAGCACCAGGTTGGCGGGGTTCTCCTACGAGCAGTACTTC. It codes for CASSTRLAGFSYEQYF.

This clone was recorded once. The chain employs TRBV21-1 and TRBJ2-7; the table's D call TRBD1 went unverified against the DNA. TRBV21-1 is labeled a pseudogene. The CDR3 has 14 residues. The CDR3 DNA reads as TGTGCCAGCAGCAAAGGGACAAATACCTACGAGCAGTACTTC. This gives the protein CASSKGTNTYEQYF.

This chain connects TRBV19 to TRBJ1-2; maybe TRBD1 (5 bases). Trimming removed 7 bases at V and 4 bases at J, with 19 bases between. The V gene's germline CDR1 is LNHDA and CDR2 SQIVND (reference sequence). The CDR3 loop spans 15 amino acids. The CDR3 DNA is TGTGCCAGTACTCCAAGAAGGAGCCAGGGCTATGGCTACACCTTC. It yields the protein CASTPRRSQGYGYTF.

The chain uses TRBV10-1 and TRBJ1-4; 7 nucleotides agree with TRBD1. The CDR3 extends over 15 amino acids. Germline CDR1 reads WNHNN; CDR2 reads SYGVQD (reference sequence). After removal of 4 bases from V and 4 bases from J, the junction contained 6 bases not matched to a gene. The CDR3 sequence: CASSGNRGDNEKLFF. CDR3 sequence (DNA): TGCGCCAGCAGTGGTAACAGGGGAGATAATGAAAAACTGTTTTTT.

The V and J genes are TRBV28 and TRBJ2-7; perhaps D is TRBD1 or TRBD2 (6 bases each). This CDR3 is built from 18 residues. The germline V gene has CDR1 MDHEN and CDR2 SYDVKM. V was cut by 3 bases and J by 3 bases, with 24 bases left in between. CDR3 DNA: TGTGCCAGCAGTTTTGAAGTGGCGGGGCCAGGGGAGAACTACGAGCAGTACTTC. Protein: CASSFEVAGPGENYEQYF.